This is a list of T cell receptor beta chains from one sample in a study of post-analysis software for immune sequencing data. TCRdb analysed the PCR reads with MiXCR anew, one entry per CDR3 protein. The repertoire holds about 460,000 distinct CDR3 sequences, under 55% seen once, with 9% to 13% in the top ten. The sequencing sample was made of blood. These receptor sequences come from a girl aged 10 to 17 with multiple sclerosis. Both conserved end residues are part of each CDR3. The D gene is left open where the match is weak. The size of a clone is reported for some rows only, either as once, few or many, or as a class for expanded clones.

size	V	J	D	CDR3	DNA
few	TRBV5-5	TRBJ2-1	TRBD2	CASSLSREYHEQFF	TGTGCCAGCAGCTTGTCGCGGGAGTACCATGAGCAGTTCTTC
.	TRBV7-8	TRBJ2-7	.	CASSFGTESSYEQYF	TGTGCCAGCAGCTTCGGGACGGAGAGCTCCTACGAGCAGTACTTC
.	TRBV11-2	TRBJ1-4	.	CASSLSADSLPRGLFF	TGTGCCAGCAGCTTAAGTGCGGACAGCCTCCCCAGGGGACTGTTTTTT
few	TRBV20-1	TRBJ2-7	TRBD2	CSARDTAGVSEQYF	TGCAGTGCTAGAGATACGGCGGGAGTGAGCGAGCAGTACTTC
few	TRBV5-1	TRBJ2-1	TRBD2	CASSLLAGDGNEQFF	TGCGCCAGCAGCTTATTAGCGGGAGACGGTAATGAGCAGTTCTTC
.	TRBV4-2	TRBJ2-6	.	CASSQDIGNSGANVLTF	TGTGCCAGCAGCCAAGATATCGGGAACTCTGGGGCCAACGTCCTGACTTTC
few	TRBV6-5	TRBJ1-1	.	CASSRRKNTEAFF	TGTGCCAGCAGCCGCAGAAAGAACACTGAAGCTTTCTTT
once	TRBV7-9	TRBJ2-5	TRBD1	CASSQFGTGRDQETQYF	TGTGCCAGCAGTCAATTTGGGACAGGGAGAGACCAAGAGACCCAGTACTTC
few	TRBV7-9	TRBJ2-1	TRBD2	CASRTTGTSGNHEQFF	TGTGCCAGCAGGACGACCGGGACTAGCGGGAACCATGAGCAGTTCTTC
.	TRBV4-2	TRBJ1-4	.	CASSQVNGGELFF	TGTGCCAGCAGCCAAGTAAACGGTGGGGAACTGTTTTTT
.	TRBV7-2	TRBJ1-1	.	CASSIGQNTEAFF	TGTGCCAGCAGCATAGGACAGAACACTGAAGCTTTCTTT
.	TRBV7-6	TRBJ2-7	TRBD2	CACSLGAGGPYEQYF	TGTGCCTGCAGCTTGGGAGCGGGAGGCCCCTACGAGCAGTACTTC
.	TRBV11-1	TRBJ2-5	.	CASTEGRQETQYF	TGTGCCAGCACCGAGGGGAGGCAAGAGACCCAGTACTTC
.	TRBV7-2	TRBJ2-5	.	CASSIAHQRVQYF	TGTGCCAGCAGCATAGCGCACCAAAGGGTGCAGTACTTC
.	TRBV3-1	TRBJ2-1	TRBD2	CASSRAGESYNEQFF	TGTGCCAGCAGCCGAGCGGGAGAATCCTACAATGAGCAGTTCTTC
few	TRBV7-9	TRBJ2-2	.	CASSLGETENTGELFF	TGTGCCAGCAGCTTAGGTGAGACCGAGAACACCGGGGAGCTGTTTTTT
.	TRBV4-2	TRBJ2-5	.	CASSRGGTEQETQYF	TGTGCCAGCAGCCGAGGAGGGACGGAACAAGAGACCCAGTACTTC
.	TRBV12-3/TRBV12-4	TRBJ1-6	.	CASSLAGGSYNSPLHF	TGTGCCAGCAGTTTAGCTGGGGGCTCCTATAATTCACCCCTCCACTTT
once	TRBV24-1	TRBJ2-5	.	CATGSGETQYF	TGTGCCACCGGTTCTGGAGAGACCCAGTACTTC
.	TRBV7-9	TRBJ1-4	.	CASSSGVGAMNEKLFF	TGTGCCAGCAGCTCGGGGGTAGGGGCCATGAATGAAAAACTGTTTTTT
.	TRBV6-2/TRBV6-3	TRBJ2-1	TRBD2	CASTPGTSVYNEQFF	TGTGCCAGCACCCCCGGTACTAGCGTCTACAATGAGCAGTTCTTC
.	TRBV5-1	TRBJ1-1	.	CASSLHRTMNTEAFF	TGCGCCAGCAGCTTGCACCGTACAATGAACACTGAAGCTTTCTTT
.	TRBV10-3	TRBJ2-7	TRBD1	CATQQSFPGQGAREQYF	TGTGCCACCCAACAAAGCTTCCCGGGACAGGGGGCGAGGGAGCAGTACTTC
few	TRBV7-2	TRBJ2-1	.	CASSLVLGSYNEQFF	TGTGCCAGCAGCTTAGTACTAGGTTCCTACAATGAGCAGTTCTTC
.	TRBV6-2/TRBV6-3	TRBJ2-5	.	CASSPFMSETQYF	TGTGCCAGCAGCCCCTTCATGTCAGAGACCCAGTACTTC
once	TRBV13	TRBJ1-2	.	CASSYRTGNYGYTF	TGTGCCAGCAGCTATAGGACGGGGAACTATGGCTACACCTTC
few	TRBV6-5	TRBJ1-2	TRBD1	CASSYRRQGYGYTF	TGTGCCAGCAGTTACCGGAGACAGGGCTATGGCTACACCTTC
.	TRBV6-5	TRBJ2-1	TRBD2	CASSYSLAGGRGEQFF	TGTGCCAGCAGTTACTCGTTAGCGGGAGGGCGCGGTGAGCAGTTCTTC
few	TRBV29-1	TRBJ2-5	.	CSVELGETQYF	TGCAGCGTTGAATTAGGGGAGACCCAGTACTTC
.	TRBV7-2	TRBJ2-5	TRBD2	CASSLRAGRETQYF	TGTGCCAGCAGCTTAAGAGCGGGAAGAGAGACCCAGTACTTC